The 19 T cell receptor beta chains below come from one sample, sequenced in a study of blood T cells in healthy people across ages (dated by TCRdb to between 2014 and 2016). Library preparation employed 5' RACE. Sequenced using an Illumina HiSeq 2500. A second PCR of roughly 7 to 11 cycles was performed with a sample-barcoded 5' primer and a J-beta primer mix. The public reads were reanalyzed by TCRdb: fastp trimming at Q25, MiXCR alignment, in-frame beta chains only. Every distinct CDR3 protein forms one entry, paired with its most common genes and DNA. The table for this sample lists about 1.6 million distinct CDR3 sequences; about 35% of them were counted only once. About 11% of the sample is held by the ten biggest clonotypes. Sample: blood. The receptors come from a woman aged 30 to 39 in good health.

This clonotype was recorded a few times. The chain uses TRBV6-8 and TRBJ1-2, with D uncertain. Trimming removed 2 bases at V and 3 bases at J, with 13 bases between. The CDR3 consists of 15 residues. In germline, CDR1 is MNHGY, CDR2 SAAAGT. The CDR3 sequence is CASSYLPGPDYGYTF. The CDR3 nucleotides are TGTGCCAGCAGTTACCTTCCAGGCCCTGACTATGGCTACACCTTC.

This sequence joins TRBV6-5 and TRBJ1-2; D gene unclear. Germline V gene data show CDR1 as MNHEY and CDR2 as SVGAGI. Trimming removed 6 bases from V and 2 bases from J, with 10 bases in between. There are 13 residues in the CDR3. Here the CDR3 DNA reads TGTGCCAGCAGACTCGGACGGAACTATGGCTACACCTTC. This gives the protein CASRLGRNYGYTF.

The chain links TRBV7-9 to TRBJ2-3; TRBD2 aligns across 8 bases. This CDR3 has 16 amino acids. Trimming removed 5 bases from V and 6 bases from J; junction bases left unmatched: 13. Germline V gives CDR1 SEHNR, CDR2 FQNEAQ (reference sequence). The CDR3 reads CASSTSLAGGRDTQYF. Here the CDR3 DNA reads TGTGCCAGCAGCACCTCCTTGGCGGGGGGCCGGGATACGCAGTATTTT.

This clonotype was recorded a few times. The germline gene is not matched at one end of the junction; a read error may be the cause. The chain has TRBV3-1 and TRBJ2-3; 8 bases agree with TRBD1. CDR1 is LGHDT, CDR2 YNNKEL, per germline (reference sequence). The CDR3 contains 17 residues. CDR3 sequence (DNA): TGTGCTAGCAGCCTCTTAAGGCGGGACAGGAAGGCAGATACGCAGTATTTT. Its protein product is CASSLLRRDRKADTQYF.

The chain carries TRBV20-1 and TRBJ1-2, with 8 bases fitting TRBD1. The CDR3 is 18 residues long. The germline gives CDR1 DFQATT, CDR2 SNEGSKA (reference sequence). V shed 6 bases, J shed 1 base, and the junction held 19 bases outside the gene matches. The CDR3 nucleotides read TGCAGTGCCCGACTGTTACTCGGGACAGGAACCCTTAACTATGGCTACACCTTC. It encodes CSARLLLGTGTLNYGYTF.

The V and J genes are TRBV3-1 and TRBJ1-1; TRBD1 matches at 12 bases. Germline-derived CDR1 and CDR2 are LGHDT and YNNKEL (reference sequence). The length of the CDR3 is 16 residues. The V segment lost 2 bases and the J segment 5 bases; nucleotides outside the gene matches: 6. The CDR3 is CASSQLGQGAATEAFF. DNA of the CDR3: TGTGCCAGCAGCCAACTGGGACAGGGGGCTGCGACTGAAGCTTTCTTT.

The chain joins TRBV5-4 to TRBJ2-3, with TRBD2 as a possible D gene (5 bases). CDR3 length: 17 amino acids. The germline CDR1 and CDR2 sequences are SGHNT and YYREEE (reference sequence). Between the trimmed V and J ends, which lost 5 bases and 2 bases, there was a span of 21 bases. CDR3 nucleotide sequence: TGTGCCAGCAGTAACTCCCATTACAGCGGAAACACAGATACGCAGTATTTT. It specifies CASSNSHYSGNTDTQYF.

The chain combines TRBV4-1 with TRBJ2-1; D tentatively fits TRBD1 or TRBD2 (5 bases each). V was pared by 5 bases and J by 10 bases, with 15 bases between. Germline V gives CDR1 MGHRA, CDR2 YSYEKL. There are 13 residues in the CDR3. CDR3 sequence reads: CASSIRFGGEQFF. CDR3 bases: TGCGCCAGCAGCATCCGGTTTGGGGGAGAGCAGTTCTTC.

This sequence joins TRBV7-9 and TRBJ2-6; tentatively, D is TRBD1 (6 bases). There are 17 residues in the CDR3. V was cut by 5 bases and J by 4 bases, with 18 bases left in between. Germline V gene sequence: CDR1 SEHNR, CDR2 FQNEAQ (reference sequence). CDR3 in amino acids: CASSLRTVRSGANVLTF. In nucleotides, the CDR3 is TGTGCCAGCAGCCTGAGGACAGTACGCTCCGGGGCCAACGTCCTGACTTTC.

The V call is TRBV4-2, the J call TRBJ1-1, with no clear D. Germline CDR1 is LGHNA and CDR2 is YNFKEQ. The CDR3 runs to 12 residues. The germline V and J ends were trimmed by 3 bases and 2 bases, with 4 bases remaining between them. The CDR3 DNA sequence: TGTGCCAGCAGCCACTTTAACACTGAAGCTTTCTTT. This codes for CASSHFNTEAFF.

In the case of this clonotype: One end of the junction does not line up with germline, which may come from a read error. The V gene is TRBV6-6, the J gene TRBJ2-5; 13 nucleotides agree with TRBD2. This CDR3 is built from 15 residues. CDR1 is MNHNY and CDR2 is SVGAGI in the germline V gene (reference sequence). The CDR3 region has the DNA TGTGCCATCAGTTCCGGACTAGCGGGAGTAGAGACCCAGTACTTC. Its protein is CAISSGLAGVETQYF.

Turning to this clonotype: A read error is possible here, since a much larger clone lies one base away. The chain joins TRBV29-1 to TRBJ1-2; D might be TRBD1 (6 bases). The ends were cut back, 7 bases at V and 1 base at J, with 10 bases in the middle. The CDR3 runs 12 residues. Germline CDR1 reads SQVTM; CDR2 reads ANQGSEA. The CDR3 nucleotides read TGCAGCGGGGGGCAGTATAACTATGGCTACACCTTC. Translated: CSGGQYNYGYTF.

The V gene is TRBV15, the J gene TRBJ2-5; the match to TRBD2 covers 7 bases. Unmatched junction bases numbered 3, after V lost 1 base and J lost 1 base. The CDR3 has 15 residues. Germline loops: CDR1 LNHNV, CDR2 YYDKDF (reference sequence). In nucleotides, the CDR3 is TGTGCCACCAGCAGAGGCGGGGGTAGCCAAGAGACCCAGTACTTC. Translating it yields CATSRGGGSQETQYF.

The V call is TRBV7-9, the J call TRBJ1-1, with 8 positions matching TRBD1. CDR1 and CDR2 from the germline V gene are SEHNR and FQNEAQ (reference sequence). V gave up 2 bases and J gave up 4 bases; unmatched junction bases: 6. There are 15 residues in the CDR3. Written as DNA, the CDR3 is TGTGCCAGCAGCTTATTCCAGGGGGCTGCCACTGAAGCTTTCTTT. It codes for CASSLFQGAATEAFF.

This clonotype was seen only a few times. The chain recombines TRBV29-1 with TRBJ1-1; D is possibly TRBD1 (5 bases). Deletions cut 8 bases from V and 4 bases from J, with 17 bases between. CDR3 length: 13 amino acids. Germline V gene data show CDR1 as SQVTM and CDR2 as ANQGSEA. CDR3 bases: TGCAGCCTGAGGGAGGGGAAAGGCACTGAAGCTTTCTTT. This gives the protein CSLREGKGTEAFF.

This clonotype was found a few times. This rearrangement joins TRBV28 to TRBJ2-1, with 10 positions matching TRBD1. V shed 3 bases, J shed 4 bases, and the junction held 6 bases outside the gene matches. The V gene's germline CDR1 is MDHEN and CDR2 SYDVKM. CDR3 length: 16 amino acids. This CDR3 is CASSFQGDRGYNEQFF. The CDR3 nucleotides read TGTGCCAGCAGTTTTCAGGGGGACAGGGGTTACAATGAGCAGTTCTTC.

In this sample, this clonotype turned up once. This chain joins TRBV20-1 and TRBJ1-2; D might be TRBD1 (5 bases). Trimming shortened V by 5 bases and J by 1 base, and 14 bases separated the two germline ends. The CDR3 loop spans 14 amino acids. The germline V gene has CDR1 DFQATT and CDR2 SNEGSKA (reference sequence). DNA for the CDR3: TGCAGTGCTGTCGAGGGGAGTCTTAACTATGGCTACACCTTC. This translates into CSAVEGSLNYGYTF.

This rearrangement joins TRBV12-5 to TRBJ2-1, with 12 bases matching TRBD2. Trimming cost V 5 bases and J 4 bases; bases outside gene matches: 3. CDR3 size: 15 residues. Per the germline V gene, CDR1 is LGHNT and CDR2 is FRNRAP. The CDR3, as DNA: TGTGCTAGTGGTCCCGGACTAGCGGGATACAATGAGCAGTTCTTC. This codes for CASGPGLAGYNEQFF. Filled out from reference TRBV12-5 and TRBJ2-1, the complete variable domain reads DARVTQTPRHKVTEMGQEVTMRCQPILGHNTVFWYRQTMMQGLELLAYFRNRAPLDDSGMPKDRFSAEMPDATLATLKIQPSEPRDSAVYFCASGPGLAGYNEQFFGPGTRLTVL.

This clonotype has a single count. This chain joins TRBV20-1 and TRBJ1-1; 8 bases are shared with TRBD1. V shed 3 bases, J shed 5 bases, and the junction held 2 bases outside the gene matches. Germline V CDR1 and CDR2: DFQATT, SNEGSKA (reference sequence). The CDR3 covers 12 residues. CDR3 sequence (DNA): TGCAGTGCTAGGACAGGGGTAACTGAAGCTTTCTTT. Its protein is CSARTGVTEAFF.